This TCR beta chain emerged from a study of cytomegalovirus exposure and HLA in healthy donors. Overall study: The same platform was used for the 95 to 150 validation repertoires and the roughly 600 first-cohort repertoires, a later analysis reported.

A word on this clone: Its target is unknown.

The study's findings and limits: Specificity for CMV antigens was confirmed in vitro for three of the CMV-associated chains. Subsequent analysis of the approximately 110 validation repertoires found a tendency for first-cohort TCR clusters to co-occur. As was reported, the classifier diagnosed cytomegalovirus status with high specificity and sensitivity.

The V gene's germline CDR1 is SGDLS and CDR2 YYNGEE. J gave up 0 bases and V 4 bases, and 11 bases lay outside the gene matches. The CDR3 extends over 19 amino acids. Using immunoSEQ multiplex PCR, the repertoire was profiled, and TCRdb retains in-frame clones only, with some absent. The sample contains 100,000 to 150,000 clones, roughly 89% of which appear only once. This rearrangement joins TRBV9 to TRBJ1-3, with 12 positions matching TRBD1. The clonotype was recovered from a woman between 18 and 29 years old in good health and CMV-seronegative. Sequenced input: PBMCs. The CDR3 nucleotides read TGTGCCAGCAGCTTCCGGGACAGGGGGCCAACCCTCTCTGGAAACACCATATATTTT. Its translation: CASSFRDRGPTLSGNTIYF.